These 30 T cell receptor beta chains originate from one sample sequenced in a study of T cell changes during pregnancy in multiple sclerosis. TCRdb's copy holds only in-frame clones and misses some; the assay was immunoSEQ multiplex PCR. The sample lists around 63,000 clones; roughly nine tenths were seen once. Sequencing was performed on peripheral blood, taken in the third trimester of pregnancy. The receptor source for this set is a female donor in good health, enrolled as a control in a pregnancy study.

The chain has TRBV11-3 and TRBJ2-5, with D possibly being TRBD1 (6 bases). Germline CDR1 is SGHNT and CDR2 is YENEEA. Deletions cut 0 bases from V and 7 bases from J, with 12 bases between. This CDR3 contains 14 residues. The CDR3 DNA sequence: TGTGCCAGCAGCTTAGAGGGGGCTCGGGGGACCCAGTACTTC. This sequence encodes CASSLEGARGTQYF.

The chain links TRBV2 to TRBJ2-5; 9 bases match TRBD1. Losses at the gene ends were 10 bases for V and 1 base for J; bases not matched to a gene: 10. CDR1 and CDR2 from the germline V gene are SNHLY and FYNNEI. This CDR3 is built from 15 residues. CDR3 in DNA: TGTGCCACAGCGGACAGGGGCTTTCCCCAAGAGACCCAGTACTTC. Protein: CATADRGFPQETQYF.

The chain carries TRBV5-1 and TRBJ2-4; 10 bases agree with TRBD1. CDR3 size: 14 residues. The J segment lost 5 bases and the V segment lost 2 bases, leaving 1 base of the junction unmatched. Germline V CDR1 and CDR2: SGHRS, YFSETQ. CDR3 region: CASSFGTGENIQYF. The DNA of the CDR3 is TGCGCCAGCAGCTTCGGGACAGGGGAAAACATTCAGTACTTC. Based on the CDR3 plus reference TRBV5-1 and TRBJ2-4, the full variable domain is KAGVTQTPRYLIKTRGQQVTLSCSPISGHRSVSWYQQTPGQGLQFLFEYFSETQRNKGNFPGRFSGRQFSNSRSEMNVSTLELGDSALYLCASSFGTGENIQYFGAGTRLSVL.

Only a few counts were recorded for this clone. The chain couples TRBV14 to TRBJ1-2, with 7 bases aligning to TRBD1. J gave up 4 bases and V 0 bases, and 2 bases lay outside the gene matches. CDR1 and CDR2 (germline): SGHDN, FVKESK. This CDR3 region has 14 residues. Here the CDR3 reads CASSQETGPYGYTF. CDR3 DNA sequence: TGTGCCAGCAGCCAAGAGACAGGGCCCTATGGCTACACCTTC.

The sample holds one count of this clone. This rearrangement joins TRBV5-4 to TRBJ1-1; D remains ambiguous. The CDR3 is made up of 13 amino acids. V lost 2 bases and J 2 bases, leaving 7 bases between the germline ends. Looked up from germline, CDR1 is SGHNT and CDR2 is YYREEE (reference sequence). The CDR3 region has the DNA TGTGCCAGCAGCTTAACGGTTAACACTGAAGCTTTCTTT. This codes for CASSLTVNTEAFF.

This clone was observed once. The chain links TRBV27 to TRBJ1-2; a weak D match, TRBD1 (6 bases). Trimming removed 3 bases at V and 0 bases at J, with 11 bases between. The CDR3 is 15 residues long. Germline V gene sequence: CDR1 MNHEY, CDR2 SMNVEV (reference sequence). In DNA, the CDR3 is TGTGCCAGCAGTTTTAACAGGGCCTCTAACTATGGCTACACCTTC. Its protein product is CASSFNRASNYGYTF.

The chain has TRBV5-4 and TRBJ2-3, with D tentatively TRBD1 (8 bases). Looked up from germline, CDR1 is SGHNT and CDR2 is YYREEE (reference sequence). The V and J ends lost 4 bases and 2 bases respectively, with 14 bases between them. This CDR3 region has 15 residues. The chain's CDR3 is CASSPGGQDTDTQYF. The CDR3, as DNA: TGTGCCAGCAGCCCGGGGGGACAGGACACAGATACGCAGTATTTT.

The rearrangement links TRBV7-2 to TRBJ1-2, with 9 bases aligning to TRBD1. Germline values: CDR1 SGHTA, CDR2 FQGNSA. J lost 6 bases, V lost 4 bases, and 9 bases had no gene match. This CDR3 spans 15 amino acids. The CDR3, as DNA: TGTGCCAGCAGCTCCGATTCCGGGACAGGGAATGGCTACACCTTC. Translation: CASSSDSGTGNGYTF.

The sample holds one count of this clone. This sequence joins TRBV7-2 and TRBJ1-5, with TRBD1 matching over 10 bases. Trimming took 5 bases from V and 7 from J; bases not matched to a gene: 5. The length of the CDR3 is 14 residues. The germline gives CDR1 SGHTA, CDR2 FQGNSA. The CDR3 coding sequence is TGTGCCAGCAGCCCCGACAGGGGGCAGCAGCCCCAGCATTTT. It is translated as CASSPDRGQQPQHF.

The chain has TRBV7-9 and TRBJ2-1; the D gene is possibly TRBD2 (5 bases). Trimming removed 1 base from V and 4 bases from J, with 20 bases in between. The CDR3 runs to 18 residues. Germline-derived CDR1 and CDR2 are SEHNR and FQNEAQ (reference sequence). CDR3 residues: CASSLEWISEKEYNEQFF. As DNA, the CDR3 is TGTGCCAGCAGCTTAGAATGGATTAGCGAGAAAGAATACAATGAGCAGTTCTTC.

This clone was seen only a few times. The chain recombines TRBV28 with TRBJ1-5; 10 bases are a match to TRBD1. The germline V gene has CDR1 MDHEN and CDR2 SYDVKM. J lost 0 bases, V lost 5 bases, and 10 bases had no gene match. The CDR3 is 18 amino acids. The CDR3 spells CASSPLPGQGISNQPQHF. For the CDR3, the DNA is TGTGCCAGCAGTCCCCTACCGGGACAGGGGATTAGCAATCAGCCCCAGCATTTT.

The rearrangement links TRBV4-2 to TRBJ2-3; 7 bases map to TRBD1. Trimming cost V 0 bases and J 1 base; bases outside gene matches: 7. There are 17 residues in the CDR3. CDR1 and CDR2 from the germline V gene are LGHNA and YNFKEQ. The chain's CDR3 is CASSQDPTGRRTDTQYF. CDR3 bases: TGTGCCAGCAGCCAAGATCCGACAGGGCGCCGCACAGATACGCAGTATTTT.

The chain is built from TRBV11-2 and TRBJ2-1; tentatively, D is TRBD2 (6 bases). Germline-derived CDR1 and CDR2 are SGHAT and FQNNGV. V lost 3 bases, J lost 0 bases, and 15 bases lay in between. The CDR3 consists of 17 residues. The CDR3 nucleotides are TGTGCCAGCAGCTTCGTTACTAGCTCGAGCTCCTACAATGAGCAGTTCTTC. Protein: CASSFVTSSSSYNEQFF.

This sequence joins TRBV9 and TRBJ2-7; maybe TRBD2 (7 bases). Germline loops: CDR1 SGDLS, CDR2 YYNGEE. The length of the CDR3 is 15 residues. The ends were cut back, 0 bases at V and 4 bases at J, with 14 bases in the middle. CDR3 in amino acids: CASSVGSGEGYEQYF. In DNA, the CDR3 is TGTGCCAGCAGCGTAGGCTCAGGGGAGGGGTACGAGCAGTACTTC.

The genes are TRBV7-3 and TRBJ2-1, with D tentatively TRBD2 (7 bases). Germline V gives CDR1 SGHTA, CDR2 FQGTGA. The CDR3 consists of 14 residues. The ends were cut back, 2 bases at V and 9 bases at J, with 14 bases in the middle. The CDR3 DNA reads TGTGCCAGCAGCTTATCAGCAGGGGAGGGTGAGCAGTTCTTC. Its translation: CASSLSAGEGEQFF.

V gene TRBV18 combines with J gene TRBJ2-7, with TRBD2 as a possible D gene (6 bases). Germline CDR1 KGHSH, CDR2 LQKENI. This CDR3 comprises 16 residues. V lost 3 bases to trimming and J lost 1 base, with 16 bases between them. CDR3 sequence reads: CASSPLNPSASYEQYF. Written as DNA, the CDR3 is TGTGCCAGCTCACCGCTTAATCCTAGCGCATCCTACGAGCAGTACTTC.

The chain couples TRBV5-4 to TRBJ2-1; TRBD1 aligns across 9 bases. Unmatched junction bases numbered 5, after V lost 4 bases and J lost 6 bases. Germline CDR1 SGHNT, CDR2 YYREEE (reference sequence). This CDR3 has 14 residues. CDR3 coding DNA: TGTGCCAGCAGCCCGGACAGGGGATTCAATGAGCAGTTCTTC. This encodes CASSPDRGFNEQFF.

J is TRBJ1-2 and V is TRBV6-6; tentative D call: TRBD1 (5 bases). Germline loops: CDR1 MNHNY, CDR2 SVGAGI (reference sequence). Trimming removed 0 bases from V and 4 bases from J, with 12 bases in between. CDR3 size: 15 residues. The CDR3 protein is CASSYSSREGYGYTF. Here the CDR3 DNA reads TGTGCCAGCAGTTACTCGAGCAGGGAGGGCTATGGCTACACCTTC.

The chain recombines TRBV7-3 with TRBJ2-1; 15 bases match TRBD2. Germline assignment: CDR1 SGHTA and CDR2 FQGTGA. Trimming removed 5 bases from V and 6 bases from J; junction bases left unmatched: 8. CDR3 size: 17 residues. This chain's CDR3 is CASSPGLAGGITNEQFF. The CDR3 DNA is TGTGCCAGCAGCCCAGGACTAGCGGGGGGGATTACCAATGAGCAGTTCTTC.

The V and J genes are TRBV19 and TRBJ2-6; D is perhaps TRBD1 (5 bases). The germline CDR1 and CDR2 sequences are LNHDA and SQIVND (reference sequence). V dropped 5 bases and J dropped 0 bases, with 11 bases sitting between them. This CDR3 contains 16 residues. CDR3 DNA: TGTGCCAGTAGTTACAAGACAGTCTCTGGGGCCAACGTCCTGACTTTC. This encodes CASSYKTVSGANVLTF.

The chain carries TRBV11-3 and TRBJ2-2; the D gene is possibly TRBD2 (5 bases). Germline lookup yields CDR1 SGHNT and CDR2 YENEEA. Trimming cost V 5 bases and J 4 bases, with 11 bases left between them. This CDR3 has 14 residues. The CDR3 here is CASSAGGGTGELFF. The DNA for the CDR3 is TGTGCCAGCAGCGCGGGCGGAGGCACCGGGGAGCTGTTTTTT.

The chain recombines TRBV29-1 with TRBJ1-2, with D unresolved. The CDR3 covers 12 residues. Germline V gene data show CDR1 as SQVTM and CDR2 as ANQGSEA. The V gene lost 5 bases and the J gene lost 8 bases, with 15 bases spanning the gap. The CDR3 is CSVKGRRVGYTF. For the CDR3, the DNA is TGCAGCGTTAAAGGAAGGCGGGTCGGCTACACCTTC.

This chain uses TRBV7-3 with TRBJ2-3, with a possible D match to TRBD2 (6 bases). Germline V lookup: CDR1 SGHTA, CDR2 FQGTGA. V shed 5 bases and J shed 1 base, with 13 bases lying between them. The CDR3 sequence is 15 residues long. CDR3 bases: TGTGCCAGCAGCCCGCGGGGCGCCGGCACAGATACGCAGTATTTT. Translation: CASSPRGAGTDTQYF.

V is TRBV7-9 and J is TRBJ2-2; 11 bases agree with TRBD1. The CDR3 has 15 amino acids. CDR1 and CDR2 (germline): SEHNR, FQNEAQ (reference sequence). The V gene end was trimmed by 9 bases and the J gene end by 4 bases; junction bases not matched to a gene: 7. The CDR3 here is CARGPGQGVTGELFF. The CDR3 DNA follows: TGTGCCAGGGGCCCGGGACAGGGGGTCACCGGGGAGCTGTTTTTT.

CDR3 in DNA: TGTGCCATCAGTGTGGACGAGGGAGGCTACACCTTC. It encodes CAISVDEGGYTF. This sequence joins TRBV10-3 and TRBJ1-2, with D hard to call. V lost 4 bases and J lost 8, with 11 bases in between. Germline V gene lookup returns CDR1 ENHRY and CDR2 SYGVKD. This CDR3 has 12 residues.

CDR3 in DNA: TGTGCCAGCAGCGTAGTAGGGGATAGTGAAGCTTTCTTT. This gives the protein CASSVVGDSEAFF. The chain joins TRBV9 to TRBJ1-1, with a possible D match to TRBD1 (5 bases). V gave up 0 bases and J gave up 7 bases, with 10 bases separating them. Germline CDR1 and CDR2: SGDLS and YYNGEE. CDR3 size: 13 residues. The entire variable domain, with the rest obtained from reference TRBV9 and TRBJ1-1, is as follows: DSGVTQTPKHLITATGQRVTLRCSPRSGDLSVYWYQQSLDQGLQFLIQYYNGEERAKGNILERFSAQQFPDLHSELNLSSLELGDSALYFCASSVVGDSEAFFGQGTRLTVV.

In this sample, this clone turned up once. In DNA, the CDR3 is TGTGCCAGCAGCTTAGTAAGGGGGGGGAACACTGAAGCTTTCTTT. It yields the protein CASSLVRGGNTEAFF. The genes are TRBV7-3 and TRBJ1-1; perhaps TRBD1 as D (6 bases). Trimming took 2 bases from V and 1 from J, leaving 11 bases between them. The CDR3 has 15 residues. CDR1 and CDR2 (germline): SGHTA, FQGTGA.

This chain uses TRBV10-3 with TRBJ1-2, with D possibly matching TRBD1 (5 bases). There are 14 residues in the CDR3. V shed 6 bases and J shed 1 base, with 12 bases lying between them. From germline, CDR1 is ENHRY and CDR2 SYGVKD. DNA of the CDR3: TGTGCCATCAGACCGACAGAGGTTAACTATGGCTACACCTTC. Translating gives CAIRPTEVNYGYTF.

The V and J genes are TRBV5-1 and TRBJ1-1; TRBD1 matches at 9 bases. Trimming at V came to 6 bases and at J to 3 bases, leaving 6 bases not matched to a gene. From germline, CDR1 is SGHRS and CDR2 YFSETQ. The CDR3 spans 14 residues. CDR3 residues: CASILRTGDTEAFF. DNA of the CDR3: TGCGCCAGCATCCTCAGGACAGGGGACACTGAAGCTTTCTTT.

The chain links TRBV29-1 to TRBJ2-1, with D possibly being TRBD1 (5 bases). The CDR3 spans 14 residues. The V gene's germline CDR1 is SQVTM and CDR2 ANQGSEA. V dropped 5 bases and J dropped 2 bases, with 13 bases sitting between them. CDR3 nucleotides: TGCAGCGTTACTTCAGGGTCCACCTACAATGAGCAGTTCTTC. This sequence encodes CSVTSGSTYNEQFF.